These 20 T cell receptor beta chains came from one sample sequenced in a study of blood T cell repertoires in COVID-19. TCRdb's table, derived via immunoSEQ multiplex PCR, lists solely in-frame clones and lacks some. The sample has approximately 390,000 clones, roughly 89% seen once. The sample was peripheral blood. These receptors were obtained from a man between 18 and 29 years old with active or convalescent COVID-19.

The V call is TRBV29-1, the J call TRBJ2-3; TRBD2 matches at 12 bases. The ends lost 4 bases at V and 0 bases at J; junction bases unmatched: 8. Germline V gene sequence: CDR1 SQVTM, CDR2 ANQGSEA. This CDR3 contains 17 residues. CDR3 residues: CSVGLAGALTSTDTQYF. CDR3 coding DNA: TGCAGCGTTGGACTAGCGGGGGCTTTAACTAGCACAGATACGCAGTATTTT.

The V call is TRBV4-3, the J call TRBJ2-5; perhaps TRBD1 as D (6 bases). CDR3 length: 14 residues. Trimming took off 0 bases at V and 3 bases at J, with 8 bases between the two ends. CDR1 and CDR2 from the germline V gene are LGHNA and YSLEER. The CDR3 DNA reads as TGCGCCAGCAGCCAAGATGAGGGGGAAGAGACCCAGTACTTC. Its translation is CASSQDEGEETQYF.

This chain connects TRBV29-1 to TRBJ2-1; tentative D call: TRBD2 (5 bases). The CDR3 covers 12 residues. In germline, CDR1 is SQVTM, CDR2 ANQGSEA. Trimming pared 3 bases from V and 8 bases from J, leaving 11 bases between. The CDR3 loop reads CSVELRDYEQFF. The DNA of the CDR3 is TGCAGCGTTGAGCTGAGGGATTATGAGCAGTTCTTC.

The rearrangement uses TRBV9 and TRBJ2-7, with D uncertain. This CDR3 has 15 residues. Per the germline V gene, CDR1 is SGDLS and CDR2 is YYNGEE. Deletions cut 6 bases from V and 3 bases from J, with 19 bases between. This CDR3 reads CASTLSSTADYEQYF. CDR3 nucleotide sequence: TGTGCCAGCACCCTTAGCTCAACCGCTGACTACGAGCAGTACTTC.

The genes are TRBV14 and TRBJ1-1; a possible D gene is TRBD1 (5 bases). The CDR3 contains 15 residues. Germline lookup yields CDR1 SGHDN and CDR2 FVKESK. Trimming took 4 bases from V and 0 from J, leaving 12 bases between them. For the CDR3, the DNA is TGTGCCAGCAGCCTAACAGGTTCCCTGAACACTGAAGCTTTCTTT. It yields the protein CASSLTGSLNTEAFF.

This chain connects TRBV4-2 to TRBJ1-3; D is unclear. V was pared by 2 bases and J by 0 bases, with 11 bases between. The germline gives CDR1 LGHNA, CDR2 YNFKEQ. This CDR3 region has 16 residues. DNA for the CDR3: TGTGCCAGCAGCCAATTCGGGGTGAGCTCTGGAAACACCATATATTTT. This sequence encodes CASSQFGVSSGNTIYF.

J is TRBJ1-1 and V is TRBV18; no clear D gene. The CDR3 sequence is 14 residues long. Germline V lookup: CDR1 KGHSH, CDR2 LQKENI. The ends were cut back, 0 bases at V and 1 base at J, with 6 bases in the middle. The CDR3 coding sequence is TGTGCCAGCTCACCACCGGGAGAGAACACTGAAGCTTTCTTT. As protein: CASSPPGENTEAFF.

This chain joins TRBV20-1 and TRBJ2-2, with D possibly TRBD2 on 5 matching bases. Trimming took 6 bases from V and 6 from J, leaving 8 bases between them. Germline V lookup: CDR1 DFQATT, CDR2 SNEGSKA (reference sequence). This CDR3 is 11 amino acids long. This CDR3 is CSAQRAGELFF. CDR3 nucleotide sequence: TGCAGTGCCCAGAGGGCCGGGGAGCTGTTTTTT.

The chain carries TRBV27 and TRBJ1-2; 9 bases map to TRBD1. The V and J ends lost 2 bases and 5 bases, in that order; junction bases with no gene match: 3. CDR1 MNHEY and CDR2 SMNVEV come from the germline V gene (reference sequence). The CDR3 sequence is 14 residues long. The CDR3 sequence is CASSLTGGWYGYTF. In nucleotides, the CDR3 is TGTGCCAGCAGTTTAACAGGGGGCTGGTATGGCTACACCTTC.

The CDR3 is CASSLGGQGYEQYF. CDR3 nucleotides: TGTGCCAGCAGTCTCGGGGGACAGGGCTACGAGCAGTACTTC. The chain has TRBV27 and TRBJ2-7; TRBD1 aligns across 9 bases. Germline CDR1 MNHEY, CDR2 SMNVEV (reference sequence). The CDR3 contains 14 residues. V shed 5 bases and J 3 bases; nucleotides not matched to a gene: 5.

The rearrangement uses TRBV9 and TRBJ1-2; TRBD1 matches at 10 bases. The trim removed 3 bases at V and 5 bases at J, leaving 4 bases unmatched. The CDR3 consists of 14 residues. Per the germline V gene, CDR1 is SGDLS and CDR2 is YYNGEE. CDR3 protein: CASSGDRGGYGYTF. The DNA of the CDR3 is TGTGCCAGCAGCGGGGACAGGGGAGGGTATGGCTACACCTTC.

The V and J genes are TRBV27 and TRBJ2-3; maybe TRBD1 (6 bases). Between the trimmed V and J ends, which lost 6 bases and 2 bases, there was a span of 12 bases. The CDR3 contains 14 residues. Germline V lookup: CDR1 MNHEY, CDR2 SMNVEV (reference sequence). The CDR3 DNA sequence: TGTGCCAGCAGACCGGGACACGTCACAGATACGCAGTATTTT. Translated, it gives CASRPGHVTDTQYF.

The V gene is TRBV28, the J gene TRBJ2-1, with D maybe TRBD1 (5 bases). Germline lookup yields CDR1 MDHEN and CDR2 SYDVKM. The CDR3 spans 15 residues. The ends were cut back, 6 bases at V and 0 bases at J, with 12 bases in the middle. CDR3 amino acids: CASRKRGLSYNEQFF. The CDR3 DNA reads TGTGCCAGCAGAAAAAGGGGTCTCTCCTACAATGAGCAGTTCTTC. The full variable domain, with the rest looked up from reference TRBV28 and TRBJ2-1, is DVKVTQSSRYLVKRTGEKVFLECVQDMDHENMFWYRQDPGLGLRLIYFSYDVKMKEKGDIPEGYSVSREKKERFSLILESASTNQTSMYLCASRKRGLSYNEQFFGPGTRLTVL.

V gene TRBV15 combines with J gene TRBJ2-7; TRBD1 might be the D (6 bases). V was pared by 0 bases and J by 5 bases, with 11 bases between. The CDR3 has 14 amino acids. Germline-derived CDR1 and CDR2 are LNHNV and YYDKDF (reference sequence). CDR3 DNA: TGTGCCACCAGCAGAGATGGCAGGGGCGACGAGCAGTACTTC. This encodes CATSRDGRGDEQYF.

The rearrangement links TRBV7-3 to TRBJ2-1; 8 bases are a match to TRBD1. The CDR3 is made up of 16 amino acids. Trimming took 2 bases from V and 4 from J; bases not matched to a gene: 7. Germline loops: CDR1 SGHTA, CDR2 FQGTGA. The CDR3 DNA follows: TGTGCCAGCAGCTTACGAACCGGGACAGGATACAATGAGCAGTTCTTC. This gives the protein CASSLRTGTGYNEQFF.

This sequence joins TRBV20-1 and TRBJ1-3, with TRBD1 matching over 11 bases. The CDR3 totals 13 residues. Looked up from germline, CDR1 is DFQATT and CDR2 is SNEGSKA (reference sequence). The ends lost 3 bases at V and 8 bases at J; junction bases unmatched: 3. The CDR3 nucleotides are TGCAGTGCTAGTCCGGGACAGGGGGACACCATATATTTT. This codes for CSASPGQGDTIYF.

This rearrangement joins TRBV19 to TRBJ1-1, with TRBD1 matching over 7 bases. This CDR3 spans 14 amino acids. Germline V gene sequence: CDR1 LNHDA, CDR2 SQIVND (reference sequence). V gave up 5 bases and J gave up 2 bases; unmatched junction bases: 5. CDR3: CASSGRQGNTEAFF. DNA of the CDR3: TGTGCCAGTAGTGGAAGACAGGGAAACACTGAAGCTTTCTTT.

This chain uses TRBV7-2 with TRBJ1-3, with D hard to call. Trimming removed 5 bases at V and 1 base at J, with 12 bases between. Germline V gene data show CDR1 as SGHTA and CDR2 as FQGNSA. The CDR3 covers 15 residues. The CDR3 nucleotides read TGTGCCAGCAGCCCCCAGACTGAGTCTGGAAACACCATATATTTT. This codes for CASSPQTESGNTIYF.

This chain connects TRBV7-2 to TRBJ2-5; D remains ambiguous. This CDR3 is 14 amino acids long. Germline CDR1 SGHTA, CDR2 FQGNSA. The germline V and J ends were trimmed by 2 bases and 0 bases, with 7 bases remaining between them. As DNA, the CDR3 is TGTGCCAGCAGCTTAAGCAGGAACCAAGAGACCCAGTACTTC. Protein sequence: CASSLSRNQETQYF. Variable domain in full (rest from reference TRBV7-2 and TRBJ2-5): GAGVSQSPSNKVTEKGKDVELRCDPISGHTALYWYRQSLGQGLEFLIYFQGNSAPDKSGLPSDRFSAERTGGSVSTLTIQRTQQEDSAVYLCASSLSRNQETQYFGPGTRLLVL.

V gene TRBV6-5 combines with J gene TRBJ2-5; 9 nucleotides match TRBD2. This CDR3 has 15 residues. Unmatched junction bases numbered 3, after V lost 3 bases and J lost 1 base. Germline CDR1 reads MNHEY; CDR2 reads SVGAGI. The CDR3 DNA is TGTGCCAGCAGTTATAGCGGGGGCCTCCAAGAGACCCAGTACTTC. Its protein is CASSYSGGLQETQYF.